This T cell receptor beta chain was profiled in a study of T cell changes during pregnancy in multiple sclerosis. Sequencing was performed with immunoSEQ multiplex PCR; in TCRdb, only in-frame clones are kept and a portion is missing. The data show around 40,000 clones, with about 91% seen just once and 0.45% to 0.55% held by the top ten. Germline CDR1 GTSNPN, CDR2 SVGIG (reference sequence). Trimming shortened V by 5 bases and J by 2 bases, and 30 bases separated the two germline ends. The CDR3 extends over 19 amino acids. The clonotype comes from a female donor in good health, enrolled as a control in a pregnancy study. Sample: CD4+ T cells from peripheral blood mononuclear cells, taken in the third trimester of pregnancy. The chain combines TRBV30 with TRBJ2-5; perhaps TRBD1 as D (5 bases). The CDR3 bases are TGTGCCTGGGTGGGGCCTGGCAGGGCTTTTTCGAAGAGACAAGAGACCCAGTACTTC. This sequence encodes CAWVGPGRAFSKRQETQYF.